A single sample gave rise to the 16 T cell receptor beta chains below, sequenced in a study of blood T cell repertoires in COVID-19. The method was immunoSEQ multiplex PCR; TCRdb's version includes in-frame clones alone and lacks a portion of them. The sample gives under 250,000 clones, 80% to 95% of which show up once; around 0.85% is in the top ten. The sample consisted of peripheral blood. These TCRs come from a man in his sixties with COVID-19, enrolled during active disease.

The CDR3 sequence is CASSARQADTQYF. As DNA, the CDR3 is TGTGCCAGCAGCGCTCGACAGGCAGATACGCAGTATTTT. V is TRBV4-2 and J is TRBJ2-3; perhaps TRBD1 as D (6 bases). The CDR3 extends over 13 amino acids. Germline V lookup: CDR1 LGHNA, CDR2 YNFKEQ. Trimming cost V 5 bases and J 4 bases, with 10 bases left between them.

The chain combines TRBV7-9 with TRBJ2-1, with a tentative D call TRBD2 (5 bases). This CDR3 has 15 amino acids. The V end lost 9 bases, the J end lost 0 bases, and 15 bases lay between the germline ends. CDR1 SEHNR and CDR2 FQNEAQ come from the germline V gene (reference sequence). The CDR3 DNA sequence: TGTGCCAGTTCCGGGATTCTGGGCTCCTACAATGAGCAGTTCTTC. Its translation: CASSGILGSYNEQFF. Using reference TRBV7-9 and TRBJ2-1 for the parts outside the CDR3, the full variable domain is DTGVSQNPRHKITKRGQNVTFRCDPISEHNRLYWYRQTLGQGPEFLTYFQNEAQLEKSRLLSDRFSAERPKGSFSTLEIQRTEQGDSAMYLCASSGILGSYNEQFFGPGTRLTVL.

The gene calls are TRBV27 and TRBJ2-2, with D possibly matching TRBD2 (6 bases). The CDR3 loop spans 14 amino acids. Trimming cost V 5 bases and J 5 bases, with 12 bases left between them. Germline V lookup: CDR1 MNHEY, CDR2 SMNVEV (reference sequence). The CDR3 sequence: CASSPYGRTGELFF. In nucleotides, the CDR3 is TGTGCCAGCAGTCCGTATGGGAGGACCGGGGAGCTGTTTTTT.

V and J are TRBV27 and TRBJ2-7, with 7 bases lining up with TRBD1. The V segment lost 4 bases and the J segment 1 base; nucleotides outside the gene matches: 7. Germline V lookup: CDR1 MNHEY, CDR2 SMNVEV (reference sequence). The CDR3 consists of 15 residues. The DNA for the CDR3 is TGTGCCAGCAGTTCTACCGGGACAGTTTCCTACGAGCAGTACTTC. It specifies CASSSTGTVSYEQYF.

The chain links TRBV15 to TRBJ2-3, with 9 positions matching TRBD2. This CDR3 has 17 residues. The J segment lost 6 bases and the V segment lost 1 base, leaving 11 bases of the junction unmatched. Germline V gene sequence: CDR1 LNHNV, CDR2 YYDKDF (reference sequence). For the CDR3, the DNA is TGTGCCACCAGCAGAGTGGGCAGAGGCGGGGGGGCCGATACGCAGTATTTT. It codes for CATSRVGRGGGADTQYF.

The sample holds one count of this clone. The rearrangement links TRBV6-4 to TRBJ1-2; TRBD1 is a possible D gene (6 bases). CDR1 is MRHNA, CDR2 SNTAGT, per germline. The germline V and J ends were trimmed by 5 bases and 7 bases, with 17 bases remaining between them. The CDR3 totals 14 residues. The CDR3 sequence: CASSPGGRVSGYTF. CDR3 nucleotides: TGTGCCAGCAGTCCCGGGGGGCGCGTGTCTGGCTACACCTTC.

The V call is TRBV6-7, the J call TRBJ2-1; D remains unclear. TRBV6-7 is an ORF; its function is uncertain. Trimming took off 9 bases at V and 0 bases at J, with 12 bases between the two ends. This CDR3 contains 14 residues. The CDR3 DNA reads TGTGCCAGATATCTCTTTCCCTCCTACAATGAGCAGTTCTTC. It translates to CARYLFPSYNEQFF.

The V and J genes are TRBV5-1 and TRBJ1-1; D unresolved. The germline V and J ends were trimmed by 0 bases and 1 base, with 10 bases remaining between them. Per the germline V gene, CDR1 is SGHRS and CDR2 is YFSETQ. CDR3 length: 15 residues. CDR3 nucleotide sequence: TGCGCCAGCAGCTTGGCCCAGGTGGCGAACACTGAAGCTTTCTTT. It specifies CASSLAQVANTEAFF.

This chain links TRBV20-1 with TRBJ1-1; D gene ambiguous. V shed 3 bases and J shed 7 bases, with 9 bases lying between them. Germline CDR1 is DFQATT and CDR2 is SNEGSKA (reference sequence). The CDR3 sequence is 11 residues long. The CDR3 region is CSASGRNEAFF. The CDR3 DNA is TGCAGTGCTAGTGGTCGTAATGAAGCTTTCTTT.

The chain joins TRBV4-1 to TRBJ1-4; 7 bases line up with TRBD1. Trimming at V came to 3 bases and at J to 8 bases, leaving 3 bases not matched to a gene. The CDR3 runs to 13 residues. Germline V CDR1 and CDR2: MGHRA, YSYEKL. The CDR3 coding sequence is TGCGCCAGCAGCCATCCAGGGGGAGAAAAACTGTTTTTT. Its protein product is CASSHPGGEKLFF.

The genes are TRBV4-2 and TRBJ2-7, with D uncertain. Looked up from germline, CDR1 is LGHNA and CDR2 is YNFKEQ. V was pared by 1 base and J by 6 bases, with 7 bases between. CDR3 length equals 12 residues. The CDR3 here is CASSQALSEQYF. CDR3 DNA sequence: TGTGCCAGCAGCCAAGCACTATCCGAGCAGTACTTC.

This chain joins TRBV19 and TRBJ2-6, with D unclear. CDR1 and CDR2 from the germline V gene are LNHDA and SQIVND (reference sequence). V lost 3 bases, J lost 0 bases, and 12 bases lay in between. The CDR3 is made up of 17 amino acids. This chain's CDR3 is CASSMISGVSGANVLTF. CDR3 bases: TGTGCCAGTAGTATGATCAGTGGAGTCTCTGGGGCCAACGTCCTGACTTTC.

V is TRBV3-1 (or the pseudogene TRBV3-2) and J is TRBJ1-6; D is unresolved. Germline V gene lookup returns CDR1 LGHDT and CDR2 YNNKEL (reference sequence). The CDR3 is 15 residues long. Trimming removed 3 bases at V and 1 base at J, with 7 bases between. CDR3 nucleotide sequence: TGTGCCAGCAGCCAGGCTTTGTCCTATAATTCACCCCTCCACTTT. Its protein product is CASSQALSYNSPLHF.

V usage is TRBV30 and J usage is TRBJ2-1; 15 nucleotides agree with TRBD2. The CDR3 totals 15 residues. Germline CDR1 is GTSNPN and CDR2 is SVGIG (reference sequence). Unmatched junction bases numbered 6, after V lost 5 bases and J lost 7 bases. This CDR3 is CAWWGLAGGKNEQFF. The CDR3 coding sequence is TGTGCCTGGTGGGGACTAGCGGGAGGAAAGAATGAGCAGTTCTTC.

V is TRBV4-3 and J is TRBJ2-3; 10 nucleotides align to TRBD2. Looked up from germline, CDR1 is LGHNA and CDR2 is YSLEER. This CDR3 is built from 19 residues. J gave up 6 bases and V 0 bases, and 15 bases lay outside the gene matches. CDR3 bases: TGCGCCAGCAGCCAAGAAAGGGCTAGCGGGAGAATTGTCCCCGATACGCAGTATTTT. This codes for CASSQERASGRIVPDTQYF.

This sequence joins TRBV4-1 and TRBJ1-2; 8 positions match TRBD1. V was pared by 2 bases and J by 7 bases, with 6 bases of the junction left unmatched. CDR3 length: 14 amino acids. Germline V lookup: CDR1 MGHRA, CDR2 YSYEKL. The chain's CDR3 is CASSQLGQGSGYTF. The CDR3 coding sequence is TGCGCCAGCAGCCAACTCGGACAGGGAAGTGGCTACACCTTC.